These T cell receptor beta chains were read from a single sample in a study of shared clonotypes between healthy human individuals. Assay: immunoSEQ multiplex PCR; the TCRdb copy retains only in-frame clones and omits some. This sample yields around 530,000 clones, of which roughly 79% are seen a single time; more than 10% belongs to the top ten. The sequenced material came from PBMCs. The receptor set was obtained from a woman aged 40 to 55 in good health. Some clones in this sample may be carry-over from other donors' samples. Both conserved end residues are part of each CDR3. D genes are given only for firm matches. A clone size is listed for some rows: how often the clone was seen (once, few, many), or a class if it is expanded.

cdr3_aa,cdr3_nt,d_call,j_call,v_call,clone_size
CASSPGSGPGNQPQHF,TGTGCCAGCAGCCCAGGAAGCGGTCCCGGCAATCAGCCCCAGCATTTT,NA,TRBJ1-5,TRBV9,NA
CSVAVAGGSNEQFF,TGCAGCGTTGCGGTAGCGGGGGGTTCCAATGAGCAGTTCTTC,TRBD2,TRBJ2-1,TRBV29-1,NA
CASSLEGYRDQPQHF,TGTGCCAGCAGCTTAGAGGGGTATCGAGATCAGCCCCAGCATTTT,NA,TRBJ1-5,TRBV7-8,NA
CASSPVGANTEAFF,TGTGCCAGCTCACCAGTGGGCGCAAACACTGAAGCTTTCTTT,NA,TRBJ1-1,TRBV18,few
CASSSSGYGGSPLHF,TGTGCCAGCAGCTCCAGCGGTTATGGCGGTTCACCCCTCCACTTT,NA,TRBJ1-6,TRBV7-9,NA
CAWGANWDTEAFF,TGTGCCTGGGGTGCCAACTGGGACACTGAAGCTTTCTTT,NA,TRBJ1-1,TRBV30,NA
CASSFVGPGNTIYF,TGTGCCAGCAGTTTTGTAGGGCCTGGAAACACCATATATTTT,NA,TRBJ1-3,TRBV27,NA
CASGGSTDTQYF,TGTGCCAGCGGGGGCTCCACAGATACGCAGTATTTT,NA,TRBJ2-3,TRBV9,once
CASSASGGGSYEQYF,TGCGCCAGCAGTGCGTCCGGGGGAGGTTCCTACGAGCAGTACTTC,NA,TRBJ2-7,TRBV10-2,NA
CASSYEGAKAFF,TGTGCCAGCAGTTACGAAGGTGCCAAAGCTTTCTTT,NA,TRBJ1-1,TRBV6-5,few
CASTPNRGREQFF,TGTGCCAGCACACCCAACAGGGGTCGCGAGCAGTTCTTC,TRBD1,TRBJ2-1,TRBV6-5,NA
CASTHQREKAGELFF,TGTGCCAGCACCCACCAGCGGGAGAAGGCCGGGGAGCTGTTTTTT,TRBD2,TRBJ2-2,TRBV27,NA
CASSESMVATDTQYF,TGCGCCAGCAGTGAGTCGATGGTAGCCACAGATACGCAGTATTTT,NA,TRBJ2-3,TRBV10-1,NA
CAISKTGSGNTIYF,TGTGCCATCAGTAAAACAGGGTCTGGAAACACCATATATTTT,NA,TRBJ1-3,TRBV10-3,NA
CSVSRAEAFF,TGCAGCGTTTCGAGGGCTGAAGCTTTCTTT,NA,TRBJ1-1,TRBV29-1,NA
CSVVIAGDEQYF,TGCAGCGTTGTGATAGCGGGAGACGAGCAGTACTTC,TRBD2,TRBJ2-7,TRBV29-1,NA
CASSKGTGISQETQYF,TGTGCCAGCAGCAAAGGGACAGGGATAAGCCAAGAGACCCAGTACTTC,TRBD1,TRBJ2-5,TRBV5-8,NA
CASSLGQDLDYEQYF,TGTGCCAGTAGCTTGGGCCAAGATTTGGACTACGAGCAGTACTTC,NA,TRBJ2-7,TRBV5-6,NA
CATSRDRASGRDEQFF,TGTGCCACCAGCAGAGATCGGGCTAGCGGGAGGGATGAGCAGTTCTTC,TRBD2,TRBJ2-1,TRBV15,NA
CASSSNRALNTEAFF,TGTGCCAGCAGCTCAAACCGGGCCTTGAACACTGAAGCTTTCTTT,NA,TRBJ1-1,TRBV7-2,NA
CASSPGTDGNTIYF,TGTGCCAGCAGCCCCGGGACTGACGGAAACACCATATATTTT,NA,TRBJ1-3,TRBV7-3,NA
CASSLGIRAGANVLTF,TGTGCCAGCAGCTTAGGTATAAGGGCTGGGGCCAACGTCCTGACTTTC,NA,TRBJ2-6,TRBV11-2,NA
CASSQDQLKDTEAFF,TGTGCCAGCAGCCAAGATCAGCTAAAGGACACTGAAGCTTTCTTT,NA,TRBJ1-1,TRBV4-2,NA
CASSFRGPYGYTF,TGTGCCAGCAGTTTCCGCGGTCCTTATGGCTACACCTTC,NA,TRBJ1-2,TRBV28,NA
CASSVSSGGTYEQYF,TGTGCCAGCAGCGTTTCTAGCGGGGGTACCTACGAGCAGTACTTC,TRBD2,TRBJ2-7,TRBV13,NA
CASSLVASGNGEQYF,TGTGCCAGCAGCTTAGTCGCTAGCGGGAACGGAGAGCAGTACTTC,TRBD2,TRBJ2-7,TRBV7-8,NA
CASSSPVRGPPYEQYF,TGTGCCAGCAGCTCGCCGGTCAGGGGCCCTCCCTACGAGCAGTACTTC,NA,TRBJ2-7,TRBV11-2,NA
CASSKGLHNEQFF,TGTGCCAGCAGTAAAGGACTCCACAATGAGCAGTTCTTC,NA,TRBJ2-1,TRBV7-6,few
CASSLWGADTEAFF,TGTGCCAGCAGTTTATGGGGGGCAGACACTGAAGCTTTCTTT,NA,TRBJ1-1,TRBV28,NA
CASSRDRYTEAFF,TGTGCCAGCAGCCGGGACAGATACACTGAAGCTTTCTTT,TRBD1,TRBJ1-1,TRBV7-3,NA
CASRAWDRVEKLFF,TGTGCCAGCAGAGCGTGGGACAGGGTGGAAAAACTGTTTTTT,TRBD1,TRBJ1-4,TRBV6-6,few
CASKLIGVSNTEAFF,TGTGCCAGTAAGCTCATAGGGGTGTCGAACACTGAAGCTTTCTTT,NA,TRBJ1-1,TRBV19,NA
CASSLWSYGYTF,TGTGCCAGCAGCTTGTGGTCCTATGGCTACACCTTC,NA,TRBJ1-2,TRBV5-5,NA
CAISETRDTGELFF,TGTGCCATCAGTGAAACAAGGGACACCGGGGAGCTGTTTTTT,NA,TRBJ2-2,TRBV10-3,NA
CASSQVPSGRSYEQYF,TGCGCCAGCAGCCAAGTTCCTAGCGGGCGCTCCTACGAGCAGTACTTC,TRBD2,TRBJ2-7,TRBV5-4,NA
CASSGTTGRRDTEAFF,TGTGCCAGCAGCGGAACAACAGGGCGAAGGGACACTGAAGCTTTCTTT,NA,TRBJ1-1,TRBV9,NA
CASSLTSAPGYTF,TGTGCCAGCAGTCTAACGTCCGCCCCCGGCTACACCTTC,NA,TRBJ1-2,TRBV28,NA
CASSSPLADIRGEQFF,TGTGCCAGCAGTTCGCCCCTAGCGGACATTCGCGGTGAGCAGTTCTTC,TRBD2,TRBJ2-1,TRBV27,NA
CASSLSGQGPQYF,TGTGCCAGCAGCTTATCGGGACAGGGCCCACAGTATTTT,TRBD1,TRBJ2-3,TRBV7-3,NA
CASSLIDRGGRQPQHF,TGTGCCAGCAGTTTAATTGACAGGGGTGGACGTCAGCCCCAGCATTTT,TRBD1,TRBJ1-5,TRBV28,NA
CASSLTDLGYGYTF,TGTGCCAGCAGTCTCACGGACCTTGGCTATGGCTACACCTTC,NA,TRBJ1-2,TRBV2,NA
CASSQGRGRADTQYF,TGCGCCAGCAGCCAAGGTCGGGGACGGGCAGATACGCAGTATTTT,NA,TRBJ2-3,TRBV4-1,NA
CASSQDRSSWEGGTEAFF,TGCGCCAGCAGCCAAGATAGGTCCTCATGGGAGGGTGGCACTGAAGCTTTCTTT,NA,TRBJ1-1,TRBV4-3,NA
CASSPGTGGWNEQFF,TGTGCCAGCAGCCCCGGGACAGGGGGCTGGAATGAGCAGTTCTTC,TRBD1,TRBJ2-1,TRBV2,NA
CAIQGDFNEQFF,TGTGCCATACAGGGGGATTTCAATGAGCAGTTCTTC,TRBD1,TRBJ2-1,TRBV10-3,NA